This TCR beta chain was recovered during a study of shared clonotypes between healthy human individuals. TCRdb's copy holds only in-frame clones and misses some; the assay was immunoSEQ multiplex PCR. This table has 110,000 or so clones, 68% appearing once. CD8 memory was a combination that joined CD45RO+ cells with CCR7-negative CD45RA+ TemRA cells. The CDR3 is 17 amino acids. Germline values: CDR1 LGHNT, CDR2 FRNRAP. V was clipped by 0 bases and J by 4 bases, with 17 bases between them. The receptor's source is a woman aged 25 to 39 in good health. J is TRBJ2-3 and V is TRBV12-5; D possibly matches TRBD1 or TRBD2 (5 bases each). What was sequenced was memory CD8+ T cells sorted from blood. Described subset: CD45RO+ cells pooled with CCR7-negative TemRA cells. The CDR3 region is CASGLVTGTKGPDTQYF. CDR3 DNA: TGTGCTAGTGGTTTGGTTACCGGGACGAAGGGGCCAGATACGCAGTATTTT.